The T cell receptor (beta chain) described here comes from a study of T cell repertoires in cytomegalovirus infection. Each CDR3 protein gets one entry after TCRdb re-called the reads with MiXCR. The sample yields about 900,000 distinct CDR3 sequences, roughly 30% seen once. Germline V CDR1 and CDR2: KGHDR, SFDVKD. V lost 7 bases and J 5 bases, leaving 21 bases between the germline ends. This CDR3 is 16 amino acids long. There are many counts of this clonotype. The antigen is unknown. The rearrangement joins TRBV24-1 to TRBJ2-3; D is perhaps TRBD1 (6 bases). This clonotype was sampled from a human donor in good health (CMV status not recorded). Some clones in this sample may be carry-over from other donors' samples. The source was cultured CD8+ T cells from PBMCs, collected from culture after CMV antigen stimulation. CDR3 bases: TGTGCCACCAGAAAACCAGGGGACCCAGAAGAAGATACGCAGTATTTT. Translation: CATRKPGDPEEDTQYF.